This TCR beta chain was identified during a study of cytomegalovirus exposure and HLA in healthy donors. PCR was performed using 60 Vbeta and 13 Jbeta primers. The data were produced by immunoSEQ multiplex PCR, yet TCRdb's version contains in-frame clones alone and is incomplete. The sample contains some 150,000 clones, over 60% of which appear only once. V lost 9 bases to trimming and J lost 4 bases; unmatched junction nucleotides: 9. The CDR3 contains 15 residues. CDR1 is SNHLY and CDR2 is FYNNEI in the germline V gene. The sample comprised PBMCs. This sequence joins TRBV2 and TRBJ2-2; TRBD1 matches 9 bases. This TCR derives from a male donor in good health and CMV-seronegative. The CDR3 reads CASTGTGFSTGELFF. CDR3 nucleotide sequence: TGTGCCAGTACCGGGACAGGGTTTTCCACCGGGGAGCTGTTTTTT.